Listed below are T cell receptor beta chains from one sample, sequenced in a study of T cell responses to AZD1222 COVID-19 vaccine. The table came from immunoSEQ multiplex PCR; TCRdb's copy has only in-frame clones and leaves some out. The sample comprises around 47,000 clones, roughly 77% of which are singletons, and roughly 22% rests with the top ten. The starting material was peripheral blood, obtained 28 days after the second dose of the MenACWY control vaccine. These receptors were taken from an adult who received the MenACWY meningococcal vaccine as a control. Each CDR3 is given with its conserved first and last residue. Fields, in order: clone size, V gene, CDR3 protein. Some rows have no size entry. The others give once, few or many, or a class for an expanded clone.

.	TRBV28	CASTLRGTEAFF
.	TRBV6-5	CASRNNRASNQPQHF
few	TRBV30	CAWGGLAGDKQYF
.	TRBV5-1	CASSPRAGGGKNIQYF
.	TRBV5-6	CASSFGEEGYTF
.	TRBV5-6	CASSFRLGTQYF
.	TRBV2	CASTTGGQGSSYEQYF
.	TRBV5-6	CASSPGGPRGGELFF
.	TRBV18	CASSPGQISNQPQHF
.	TRBV6-6	CASSPRDRHQETQYF
.	TRBV7-6	CASSLAGSVAVGGDTQYF
.	TRBV6-5	CASSYDLGKSEAFF
once	TRBV18	CASSLGGRNTGELFF
once	TRBV7-9	CASSSPGRRSGNTIYF
.	TRBV6-6	CASSLSLQGARNSPLHF
.	TRBV25-1	CASSDGTGELFF
.	TRBV30	CAWSATGGFVETQYF
few	TRBV6-2/TRBV6-3	CASSYDSYGYTF
.	TRBV5-8	CASRGLAGGLPHF
.	TRBV4-1	CASSQQGGLWRYEQYF
few	TRBV9	CASSVAPRGETQYF
.	TRBV5-1	CASSPRVGGSYEQYF
.	TRBV9	CASSVGTSGIADTQYF
.	TRBV28	CASFWTGGFTEAFF
.	TRBV12-2	CASRFGQGQNTEAFF
once	TRBV19	CASSIFQGNMNTEAFF
.	TRBV10-3	CAISAGGENTEAFF
once	TRBV6-1	CASSEASGADTQYF
once	TRBV27	CASSRGTGNQPQHF
.	TRBV11-2	CASSRPRQNTEAFF
.	TRBV7-9	CASSFRLTGASSPLHF
.	TRBV20-1	CSASLVIMSYNEQFF
.	TRBV3-1/TRBV3-2	CASSPPGRSYGYTF
.	TRBV20-1	CSVTGVYGYTF
.	TRBV27	CASSAYFRTSGSSYEQYF